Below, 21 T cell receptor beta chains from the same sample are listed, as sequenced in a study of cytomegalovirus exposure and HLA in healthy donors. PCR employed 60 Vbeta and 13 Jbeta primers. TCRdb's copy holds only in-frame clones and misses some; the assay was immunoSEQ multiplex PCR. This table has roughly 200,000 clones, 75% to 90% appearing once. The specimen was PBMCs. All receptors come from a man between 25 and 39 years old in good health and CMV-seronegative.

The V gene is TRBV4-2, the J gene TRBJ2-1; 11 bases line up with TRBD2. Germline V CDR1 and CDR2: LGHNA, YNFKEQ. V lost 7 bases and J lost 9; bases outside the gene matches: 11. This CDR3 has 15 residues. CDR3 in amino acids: CASKILAGDNGEQFF. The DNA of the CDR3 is TGTGCCAGCAAAATACTAGCGGGAGATAACGGTGAGCAGTTCTTC.

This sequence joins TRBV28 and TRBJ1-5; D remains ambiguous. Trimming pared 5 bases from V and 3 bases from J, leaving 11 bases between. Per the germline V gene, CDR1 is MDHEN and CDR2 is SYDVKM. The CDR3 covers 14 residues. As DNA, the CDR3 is TGTGCCAGCAGTGATGCACAGTTCAATCAGCCCCAGCATTTT. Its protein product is CASSDAQFNQPQHF.

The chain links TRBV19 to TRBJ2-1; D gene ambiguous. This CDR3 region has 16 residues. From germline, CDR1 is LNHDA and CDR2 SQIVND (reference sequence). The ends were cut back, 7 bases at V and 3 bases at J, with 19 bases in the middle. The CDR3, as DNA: TGTGCCAGTACTTATGGGTTGTCGACACACTACAATGAGCAGTTCTTC. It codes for CASTYGLSTHYNEQFF. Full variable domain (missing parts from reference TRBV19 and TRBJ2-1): DGGITQSPKYLFRKEGQNVTLSCEQNLNHDAMYWYRQDPGQGLRLIYYSQIVNDFQKGDIAEGYSVSREKKESFPLTVTSAQKNPTAFYLCASTYGLSTHYNEQFFGPGTRLTVL.

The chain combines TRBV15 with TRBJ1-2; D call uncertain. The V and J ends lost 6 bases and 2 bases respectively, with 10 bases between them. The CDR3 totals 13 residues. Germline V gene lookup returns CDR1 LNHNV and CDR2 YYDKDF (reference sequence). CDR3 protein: CATSYGKNYGYTF. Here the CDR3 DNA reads TGTGCCACCAGTTACGGGAAGAACTATGGCTACACCTTC.

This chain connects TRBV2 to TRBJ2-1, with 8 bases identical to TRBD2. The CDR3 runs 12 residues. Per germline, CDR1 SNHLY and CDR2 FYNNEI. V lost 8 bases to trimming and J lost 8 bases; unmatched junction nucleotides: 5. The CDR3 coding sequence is TGTGCCAGCCTCCGGGGGGGCCATGAGCAGTTCTTC. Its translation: CASLRGGHEQFF.

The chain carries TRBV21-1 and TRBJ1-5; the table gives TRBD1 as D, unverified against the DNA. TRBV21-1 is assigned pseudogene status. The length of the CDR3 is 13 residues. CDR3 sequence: CASSRGSSKAQHF. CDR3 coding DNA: TGTGCCAGCAGCAGGGGCAGCAGCAAAGCCCAGCATTTT.

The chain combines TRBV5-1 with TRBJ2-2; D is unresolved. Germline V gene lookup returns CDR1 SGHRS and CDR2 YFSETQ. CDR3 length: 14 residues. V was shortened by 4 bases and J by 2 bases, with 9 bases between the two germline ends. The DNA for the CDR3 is TGCGCCAGCAGCCTCCTTACTAACACCGGGGAGCTGTTTTTT. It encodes CASSLLTNTGELFF.

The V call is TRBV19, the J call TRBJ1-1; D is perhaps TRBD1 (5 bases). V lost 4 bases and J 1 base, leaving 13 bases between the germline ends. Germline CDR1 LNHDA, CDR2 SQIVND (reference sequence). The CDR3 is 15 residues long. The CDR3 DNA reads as TGTGCCAGTAGTACCCGGACACTAAAGAACACTGAAGCTTTCTTT. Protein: CASSTRTLKNTEAFF. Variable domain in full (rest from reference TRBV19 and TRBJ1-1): DGGITQSPKYLFRKEGQNVTLSCEQNLNHDAMYWYRQDPGQGLRLIYYSQIVNDFQKGDIAEGYSVSREKKESFPLTVTSAQKNPTAFYLCASSTRTLKNTEAFFGQGTRLTVV.

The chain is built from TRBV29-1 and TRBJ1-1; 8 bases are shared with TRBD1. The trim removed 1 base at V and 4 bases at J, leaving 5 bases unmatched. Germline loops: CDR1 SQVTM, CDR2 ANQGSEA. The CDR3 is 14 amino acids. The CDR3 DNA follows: TGCAGCGTTGAAGGGGGGACAGGACCCACTGAAGCTTTCTTT. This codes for CSVEGGTGPTEAFF.

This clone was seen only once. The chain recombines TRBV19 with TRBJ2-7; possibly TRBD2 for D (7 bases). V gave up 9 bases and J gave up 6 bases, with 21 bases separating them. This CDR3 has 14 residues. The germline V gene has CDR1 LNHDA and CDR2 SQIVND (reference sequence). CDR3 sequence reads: CASTGGGSGSEQYF. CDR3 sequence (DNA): TGTGCCAGCACCGGGGGCGGGAGCGGCTCCGAGCAGTACTTC.

CDR3 sequence: CASSFYPRVVVYNQPQHF. The CDR3 DNA reads as TGTGCCAGCAGCTTCTACCCTCGTGTAGTAGTCTACAATCAGCCCCAGCATTTT. J is TRBJ1-5 and V is TRBV5-8, with D hard to call. Trimming pared 2 bases from V and 3 bases from J, leaving 21 bases between. The CDR3 is made up of 18 amino acids. The germline V gene has CDR1 SGHTS and CDR2 YDEGEE. Full variable domain (missing parts from reference TRBV5-8 and TRBJ1-5): EAGVTQSPTHLIKTRGQQATLRCSPISGHTSVYWYQQALGLGLQFLLWYDEGEERNRGNFPPRFSGRQFPNYSSELNVNALELEDSALYLCASSFYPRVVVYNQPQHFGDGTRLSIL.

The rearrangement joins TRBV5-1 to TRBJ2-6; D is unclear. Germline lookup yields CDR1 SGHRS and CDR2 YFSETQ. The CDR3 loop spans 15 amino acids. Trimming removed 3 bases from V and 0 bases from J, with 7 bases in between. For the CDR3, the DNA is TGCGCCAGCAGCTCGTACAACTCTGGGGCCAACGTCCTGACTTTC. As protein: CASSSYNSGANVLTF.

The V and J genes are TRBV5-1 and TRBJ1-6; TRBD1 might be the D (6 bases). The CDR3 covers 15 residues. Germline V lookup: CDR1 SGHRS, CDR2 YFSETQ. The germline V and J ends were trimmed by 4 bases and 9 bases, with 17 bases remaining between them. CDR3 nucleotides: TGCGCCAGCAGCATCGAGGGGGTTATGGGTTCACCCCTCCACTTT. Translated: CASSIEGVMGSPLHF.

This chain's CDR3 is CASSGQTGGNTIYF. CDR3 in DNA: TGTGCCAGCAGCGGGCAGACAGGAGGAAACACCATATATTTT. J is TRBJ1-3 and V is TRBV9; possible D gene TRBD1, 6 bases. This CDR3 is 14 amino acids long. CDR1 and CDR2 (germline): SGDLS, YYNGEE. Trimming removed 3 bases at V and 4 bases at J, with 11 bases between.

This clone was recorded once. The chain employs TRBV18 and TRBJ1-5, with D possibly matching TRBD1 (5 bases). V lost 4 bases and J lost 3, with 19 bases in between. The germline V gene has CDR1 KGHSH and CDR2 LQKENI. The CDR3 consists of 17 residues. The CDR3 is CASSLLPLTETNQPQHF. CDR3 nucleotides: TGTGCCAGCTCACTACTCCCTCTGACAGAAACCAATCAGCCCCAGCATTTT.

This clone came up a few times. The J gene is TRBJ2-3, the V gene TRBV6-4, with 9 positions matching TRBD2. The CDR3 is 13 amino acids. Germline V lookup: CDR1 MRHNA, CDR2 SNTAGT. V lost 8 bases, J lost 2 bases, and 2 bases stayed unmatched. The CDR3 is CASGTSNTDTQYF. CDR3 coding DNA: TGTGCCAGCGGGACTAGCAACACAGATACGCAGTATTTT.

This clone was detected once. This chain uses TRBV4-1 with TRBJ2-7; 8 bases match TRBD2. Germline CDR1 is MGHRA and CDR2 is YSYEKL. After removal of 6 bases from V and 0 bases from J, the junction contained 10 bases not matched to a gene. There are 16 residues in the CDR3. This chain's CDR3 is CASRPLIAGSSYEQYF. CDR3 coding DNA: TGCGCCAGCAGACCTTTAATAGCGGGGAGCTCCTACGAGCAGTACTTC.

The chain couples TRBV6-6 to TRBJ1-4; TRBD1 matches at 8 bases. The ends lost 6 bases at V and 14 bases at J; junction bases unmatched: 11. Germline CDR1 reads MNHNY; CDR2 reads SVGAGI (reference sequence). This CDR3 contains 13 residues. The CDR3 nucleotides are TGTGCCAGCAGCCCCATCGGGACAGGAGGTCTGTTTTTT. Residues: CASSPIGTGGLFF.

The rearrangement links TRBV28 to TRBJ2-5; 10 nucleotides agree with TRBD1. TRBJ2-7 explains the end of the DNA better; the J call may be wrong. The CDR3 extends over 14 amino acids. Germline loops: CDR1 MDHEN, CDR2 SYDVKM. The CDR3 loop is CASSMTGGLYEQYF. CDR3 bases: TGTGCCAGCAGTATGACAGGGGGCTTATACGAGCAGTACTTC.

This CDR3 is CASSKGRQREVSVETQYF. Written as DNA, the CDR3 is TGTGCCAGCAGCAAGGGTAGGCAGCGGGAGGTATCTGTAGAGACCCAGTACTTC. The V gene is TRBV21-1, the J gene TRBJ2-5; the DNA was not compared with TRBD2, the D call given in the table. TRBV21-1 is assigned pseudogene status. CDR3 length: 18 residues.

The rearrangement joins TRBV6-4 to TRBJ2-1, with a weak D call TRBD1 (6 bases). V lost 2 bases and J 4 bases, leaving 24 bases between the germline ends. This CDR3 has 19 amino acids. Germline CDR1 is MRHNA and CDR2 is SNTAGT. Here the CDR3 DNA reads TGTGCCAGCAGTGACCGAAACCCCAAACCAGGGGTTCTTTACAATGAGCAGTTCTTC. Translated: CASSDRNPKPGVLYNEQFF.